This TCR beta chain came from a study of identical twins. Study-wide findings and caveats: Conclusions were drawn cross-sectionally by statistical analysis, without following the same donors. Twins' excess sharing was less marked for out-of-frame beta sequences. Abundant cord blood beta clonotypes carried fewer insertions; memory repertoires showed none.

From the 5' RACE reads, TCRdb called clonotypes with MiXCR, one entry per CDR3 protein. The data show approximately 500,000 distinct CDR3 sequences, 20% to 25% seen once. On this clonotype: The antigen is not known.

V trimming: 4 bases; J trimming: 4 bases; junction bases outside the gene matches: 10. The CDR3 consists of 16 residues. Germline loops: CDR1 SGHDT, CDR2 YYEEEE. This sample was also put to use in a study of T cells expressing NK-cell markers. In that study: Among CD8+ T cells from several donors, dominant NKG2C+ clonotypes accounted for about 1.0-7.0%.

This chain joins TRBV5-6 and TRBJ1-2, with 10 bases identical to TRBD1. Sequenced sample: CD4+ T cells sorted from blood. This TCR derives from a woman younger than 30 in good health. This CDR3 is CASSVGQGNLGYGYTF. The CDR3 DNA reads as TGTGCCAGCAGCGTGGGACAGGGGAATTTAGGCTATGGCTACACCTTC.